The clone carrying this T cell receptor (beta chain) has just a few counts. Antigen unknown. Trimming cost V 3 bases and J 1 base, with 11 bases left between them. CDR1 and CDR2 from the germline V gene are DFQATT and SNEGSKA (reference sequence). CDR3 length: 14 amino acids. These data are taken from a study of CD8 T cells in ankylosing spondylitis. The study, taken as a whole, reports: Characteristic of ankylosing spondylitis blood, it appeared, was a TCR beta motif comprising eight highly homologous variants. The authors reported significant enrichment of disease-linked clones in matched ankylosing spondylitis synovial fluid. Researchers report that disease-linked clones proved CD8+ and relatively rare in peripheral blood.

TCRdb reprocessed the 5' RACE reads with MiXCR, giving one entry per CDR3 protein. This table holds 500,000 to 550,000 distinct CDR3 sequences, about 13% found once. The sequence was collected from a male donor with ankylosing spondylitis. Specimen: blood, either unsorted or a sorted T cell fraction (not recorded which). The rearrangement links TRBV20-1 to TRBJ2-3; D might be TRBD2 (5 bases). CDR3 residues: CSARDFRRTDTQYF. Written as DNA, the CDR3 is TGCAGTGCTAGGGACTTTAGGCGCACAGATACGCAGTATTTT.